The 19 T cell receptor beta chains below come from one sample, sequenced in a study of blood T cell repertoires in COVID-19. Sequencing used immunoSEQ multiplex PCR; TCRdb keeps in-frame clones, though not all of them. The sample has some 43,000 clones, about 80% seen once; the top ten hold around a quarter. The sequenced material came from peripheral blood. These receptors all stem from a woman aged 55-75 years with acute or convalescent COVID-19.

The CDR3 protein is CASSQAGGGANVLTF. CDR3 DNA sequence: TGTGCCAGCAGCCAAGCAGGGGGTGGGGCCAACGTCCTGACTTTC. The chain uses TRBV4-2 and TRBJ2-6; 7 bases align to TRBD1. Germline assignment: CDR1 LGHNA and CDR2 YNFKEQ. The CDR3 extends over 15 amino acids. After removal of 1 base from V and 3 bases from J, the junction contained 0 bases not matched to a gene.

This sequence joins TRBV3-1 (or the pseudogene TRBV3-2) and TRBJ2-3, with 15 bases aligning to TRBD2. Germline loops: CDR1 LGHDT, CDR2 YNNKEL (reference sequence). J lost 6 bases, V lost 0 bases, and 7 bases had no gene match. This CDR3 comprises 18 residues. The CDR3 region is CASSQDGTSGGFSDTQYF. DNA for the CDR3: TGTGCCAGCAGCCAAGACGGGACTAGCGGGGGGTTTTCGGATACGCAGTATTTT.

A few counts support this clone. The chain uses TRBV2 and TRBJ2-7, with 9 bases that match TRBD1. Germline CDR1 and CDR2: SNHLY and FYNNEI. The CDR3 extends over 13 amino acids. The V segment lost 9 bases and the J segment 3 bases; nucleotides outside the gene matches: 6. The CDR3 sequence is CARGRGQGYEQYF. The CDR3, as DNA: TGTGCCAGGGGGCGGGGACAGGGCTACGAGCAGTACTTC.

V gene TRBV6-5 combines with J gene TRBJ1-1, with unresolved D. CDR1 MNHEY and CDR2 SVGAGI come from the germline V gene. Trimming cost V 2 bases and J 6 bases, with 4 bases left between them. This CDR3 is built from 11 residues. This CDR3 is CASSYGPEAFF. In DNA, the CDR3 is TGTGCCAGCAGTTACGGGCCTGAAGCTTTCTTT.

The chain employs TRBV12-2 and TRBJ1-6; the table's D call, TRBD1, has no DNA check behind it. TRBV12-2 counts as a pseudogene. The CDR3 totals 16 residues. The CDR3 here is CASRFIPDRGKSPLHF. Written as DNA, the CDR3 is TGTGCAAGTCGCTTCATTCCCGACAGGGGTAAATCACCCCTCCACTTT.

This CDR3 reads CASSSYWATEQFF. CDR3 in DNA: TGTGCCAGTAGCAGCTATTGGGCCACCGAGCAGTTCTTC. The V gene is TRBV19, the J gene TRBJ2-1; D is ambiguous. From germline, CDR1 is LNHDA and CDR2 SQIVND (reference sequence). V was clipped by 6 bases and J by 10 bases, with 16 bases between them. The CDR3 length is 13 residues.

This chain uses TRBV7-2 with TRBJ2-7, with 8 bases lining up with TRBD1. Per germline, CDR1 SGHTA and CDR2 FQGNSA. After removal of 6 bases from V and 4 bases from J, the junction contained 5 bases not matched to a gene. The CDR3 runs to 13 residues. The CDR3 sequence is CASRGQANYEQYF. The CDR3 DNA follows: TGTGCCAGCAGGGGACAGGCAAATTACGAGCAGTACTTC.

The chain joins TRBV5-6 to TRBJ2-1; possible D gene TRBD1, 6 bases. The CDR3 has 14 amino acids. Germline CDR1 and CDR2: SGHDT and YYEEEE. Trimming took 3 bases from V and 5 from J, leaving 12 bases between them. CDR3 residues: CASSWTVFDNEQFF. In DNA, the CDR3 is TGTGCCAGCAGCTGGACAGTTTTCGACAATGAGCAGTTCTTC.

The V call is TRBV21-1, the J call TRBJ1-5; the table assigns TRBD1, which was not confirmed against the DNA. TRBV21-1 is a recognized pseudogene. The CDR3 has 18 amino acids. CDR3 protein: CASSLRQGTEYSNQPQHF. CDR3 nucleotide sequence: TGTGCCAGCAGCCTACGACAGGGTACTGAATATAGCAATCAGCCCCAGCATTTT.

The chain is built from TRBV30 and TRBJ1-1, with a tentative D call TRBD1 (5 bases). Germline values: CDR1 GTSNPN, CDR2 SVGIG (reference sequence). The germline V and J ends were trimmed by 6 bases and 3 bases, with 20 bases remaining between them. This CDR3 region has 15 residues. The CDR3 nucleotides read TGTGCCTGCGCCCAGGGCGGGGGGTATTACACTGAAGCTTTCTTT. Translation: CACAQGGGYYTEAFF.

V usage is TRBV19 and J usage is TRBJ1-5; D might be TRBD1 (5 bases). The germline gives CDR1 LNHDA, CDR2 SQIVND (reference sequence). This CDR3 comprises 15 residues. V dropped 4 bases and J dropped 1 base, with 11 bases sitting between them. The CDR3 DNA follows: TGTGCCAGTAGTACCCTCGGACAAAGCAATCAGCCCCAGCATTTT. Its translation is CASSTLGQSNQPQHF.

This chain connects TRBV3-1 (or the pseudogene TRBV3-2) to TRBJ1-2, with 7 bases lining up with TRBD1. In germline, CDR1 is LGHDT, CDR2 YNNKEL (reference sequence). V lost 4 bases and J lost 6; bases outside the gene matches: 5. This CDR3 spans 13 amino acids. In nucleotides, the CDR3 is TGTGCCAGCAGCCCCGGGACAGTCGATGGCTACACCTTC. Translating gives CASSPGTVDGYTF.

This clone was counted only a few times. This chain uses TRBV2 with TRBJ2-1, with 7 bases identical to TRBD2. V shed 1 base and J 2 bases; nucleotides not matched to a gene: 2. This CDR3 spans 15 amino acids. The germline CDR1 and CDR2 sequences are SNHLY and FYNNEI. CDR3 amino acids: CASSEVGRAYNEQFF. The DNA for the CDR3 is TGTGCCAGCAGTGAAGTGGGGAGGGCCTACAATGAGCAGTTCTTC.

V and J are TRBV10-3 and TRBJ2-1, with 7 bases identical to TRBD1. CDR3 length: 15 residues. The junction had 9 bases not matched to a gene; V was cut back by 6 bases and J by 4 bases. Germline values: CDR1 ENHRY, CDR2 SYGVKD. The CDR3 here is CAISTGDRLYNEQFF. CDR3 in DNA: TGTGCCATCAGCACAGGGGATCGATTGTACAATGAGCAGTTCTTC.

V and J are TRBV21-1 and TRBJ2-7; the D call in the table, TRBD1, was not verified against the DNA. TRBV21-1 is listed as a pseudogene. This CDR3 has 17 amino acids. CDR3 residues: CASSKVQFRDRDYEQYF. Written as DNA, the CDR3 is TGTGCCAGCAGCAAAGTCCAGTTCCGGGACAGGGACTACGAGCAGTACTTC.

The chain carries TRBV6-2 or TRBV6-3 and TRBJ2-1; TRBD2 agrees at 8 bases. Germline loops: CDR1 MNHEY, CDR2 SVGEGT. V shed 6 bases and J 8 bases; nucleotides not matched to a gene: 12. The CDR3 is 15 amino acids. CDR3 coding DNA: TGTGCCAGCAGCCAAAGCGGGGGAGGCCCCTATGAGCAGTTCTTC. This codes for CASSQSGGGPYEQFF.

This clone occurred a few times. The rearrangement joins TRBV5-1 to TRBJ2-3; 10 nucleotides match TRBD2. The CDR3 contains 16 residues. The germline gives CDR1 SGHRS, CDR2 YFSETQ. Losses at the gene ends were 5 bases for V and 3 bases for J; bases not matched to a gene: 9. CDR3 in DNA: TGCGCCAGCAGGCCCGAGTTAGCGGGGGGAACAGATACGCAGTATTTT. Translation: CASRPELAGGTDTQYF. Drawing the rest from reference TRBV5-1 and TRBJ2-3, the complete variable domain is KAGVTQTPRYLIKTRGQQVTLSCSPISGHRSVSWYQQTPGQGLQFLFEYFSETQRNKGNFPGRFSGRQFSNSRSEMNVSTLELGDSALYLCASRPELAGGTDTQYFGPGTRLTVL.

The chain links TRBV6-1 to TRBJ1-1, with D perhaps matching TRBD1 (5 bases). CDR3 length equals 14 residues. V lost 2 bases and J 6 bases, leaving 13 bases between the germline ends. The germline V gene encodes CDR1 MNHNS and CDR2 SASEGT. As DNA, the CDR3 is TGTGCCAGCAGTGAAAGGGGAGGTTTAGCTGAAGCTTTCTTT. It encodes CASSERGGLAEAFF.

This CDR3 reads CASSVEPGGTDTQYF. CDR3 in DNA: TGTGCCAGCAGTGTCGAACCGGGAGGCACAGATACGCAGTATTTT. This chain connects TRBV6-4 to TRBJ2-3; weak D call: TRBD2 (6 bases). Trimming left V 4 bases short and J 1 base short, with 12 bases between. This CDR3 is built from 15 residues. CDR1 is MRHNA, CDR2 SNTAGT, per germline.